The rows below give T cell receptor beta chains drawn from one sample of a study of cytomegalovirus exposure and HLA in healthy donors. This table comes from immunoSEQ multiplex PCR, and its TCRdb copy is limited to in-frame clones, with some not included. Counted here are about 160,000 clones, about four fifths occurring once; the ten biggest clones make up about 11%. The sample taken for sequencing was PBMCs. The origin of the receptors is a man in his forties or fifties in good health and CMV-seropositive. Each CDR3 is given with its conserved first and last residue. The D gene is left open where the match is weak.

TRBV9,TRBJ1-1,-,CASSVDMLYTEAFF
TRBV9,TRBJ2-1,TRBD2,CASSVRLAGGYNEQFF
TRBV5-6,TRBJ2-7,-,CASSLEPGYEQYF
TRBV7-9,TRBJ1-1,-,CASSSGFSDSEAFF
TRBV19,TRBJ2-7,TRBD2,CASSITRGVDEQYF
TRBV4-2,TRBJ2-3,TRBD2,CASSQLSGLEGTDTQYF
TRBV9,TRBJ2-5,-,CASSVGTVYGETQYF
TRBV6-5,TRBJ1-5,-,CASSGSSGGGQPQHF
TRBV6-5,TRBJ2-1,TRBD1,CASSYFRTGPFEQFF
TRBV13,TRBJ2-5,TRBD1,CASSFRPTGGLQETQYF
TRBV21-1,-,-,CASSTGTSGETYEQYF
TRBV5-6,TRBJ1-5,TRBD1,CASGTGGSHSNQPQHF
TRBV28,TRBJ2-3,TRBD2,CASSLPGGGGAIDTQYF
TRBV18,TRBJ1-1,TRBD1,CASSPGQGNTEAFF
TRBV6-5,TRBJ2-6,-,CASKGVVAGANVLTF
TRBV4-2,TRBJ2-1,-,CASSQVTGNNNEQFF
TRBV18,TRBJ2-7,-,CASSPKTDTYEQYF
TRBV6-1,TRBJ1-5,-,CASTGLGQPQHF
TRBV20-1,TRBJ1-2,-,CSARDPGNGF
TRBV7-2,TRBJ2-7,-,CASSAGVRYEQYF
TRBV30,TRBJ1-2,-,CAWSPGSEGYGYTF
TRBV29-1,TRBJ1-2,-,CSVGVQGDNYGYTF
TRBV6-5,TRBJ2-7,-,CASSYSGGEQYF
TRBV13,TRBJ1-3,-,CASSLDRASGNTIYF
TRBV4-2,TRBJ2-1,TRBD2,CASSHSRLAGHNEQFF
TRBV29-1,TRBJ2-1,TRBD2,CSGAGLLYNEQFF
TRBV6-1,TRBJ2-7,-,CASSEVWRANSYEQYF
TRBV7-9,TRBJ2-3,TRBD2,CASSLAWELAVTDTQYF
TRBV6-5,TRBJ2-7,-,CASSFLTGDYEQYF
TRBV14,TRBJ2-1,-,CASSTSSGVIAYNEQFF
TRBV5-1,TRBJ2-7,TRBD1,CASSLDRVREQYF
TRBV27,TRBJ1-1,-,CASSSRNQQGMNTEAFF
TRBV7-7,TRBJ2-3,TRBD2,CASSLNPRTSGIDTQYF
TRBV2,TRBJ2-3,TRBD1,CASTRTGSSTQYF
TRBV25-1,TRBJ2-7,TRBD1,CASSLGTGDLSGNYEQYF
TRBV7-7,TRBJ1-4,-,CASSPSRVPNEKLFF
TRBV5-6,TRBJ2-7,-,CASSLAGSYEQYF
TRBV6-1,TRBJ1-4,-,CASSELPGATNEKLFF
TRBV5-8,TRBJ2-5,-,CASSLVGGAETQYF
TRBV6-5,TRBJ2-2,-,CASSPLADFTGELFF
TRBV6-6,TRBJ1-6,TRBD1,CASSPGGQGVAPLHF
TRBV6-6,TRBJ2-5,TRBD1,CASSLPRDRAKTQYF
TRBV6-6,TRBJ1-1,TRBD1,CASSQTGGQDGEAFF
TRBV5-4,TRBJ2-6,-,CASSPGSTSGANVLTF
TRBV19,TRBJ2-5,TRBD2,CASSMTTSGGRETQYF
TRBV18,TRBJ1-6,-,CASSPSVYNSPLHF
TRBV7-9,TRBJ2-2,-,CASSQTSFTGELFF
TRBV29-1,-,TRBD1,CSVGTGTGINEQYF
TRBV18,TRBJ2-7,TRBD1,CASSPWTGTSYEQYF